The following is a T cell receptor beta chain sequence with its context. Its cognate antigen is unknown. A second about 7 to 12 cycle PCR used barcoded and J-beta primers. The authors tagged each cDNA molecule using a template-switch adaptor with 12 random nucleotides. TCRdb re-called the 5' RACE reads with MiXCR, one entry per CDR3 protein. The table has roughly 800,000 distinct CDR3 sequences, over 45% seen once. There are 15 residues in the CDR3. The germline gives CDR1 DFQATT, CDR2 SNEGSKA (reference sequence). The trim removed 5 bases at V and 4 bases at J, leaving 7 bases unmatched. The entry originates in a study of blood T cells in healthy people across ages. Study-level points and caveats: Diversity of TCR beta per million T cells declined in a roughly linear way with age.

Sequencing input: blood. The receptor was isolated from a man aged 25 to 45 in good health. The V call is TRBV20-1, the J call TRBJ2-6; 8 nucleotides align to TRBD1. CDR3 nucleotide sequence: TGCAGTGCTCCCGGACAGGGATCCGGGGCCAACGTCCTGACTTTC. This encodes CSAPGQGSGANVLTF.